Shown below are 13 T cell receptor beta chains from a single sample sequenced in a study of cytomegalovirus exposure and HLA in healthy donors. The primer mix had 60 Vbeta and 13 Jbeta primers. The data were produced by immunoSEQ multiplex PCR, yet TCRdb's version contains in-frame clones alone and is incomplete. The table has approximately 110,000 clones, over 60% seen once. Sequences were obtained from PBMCs. The receptor source for this set is a woman aged 40-49 years in good health and CMV-seropositive.

CDR3 nucleotides: TGTGCCAGCAGTGGCCCCCCGGCCCTAGCGGGGGGCTACGAGCAGTACTTC. Its translation is CASSGPPALAGGYEQYF. This sequence joins TRBV6-1 and TRBJ2-7; 11 nucleotides align to TRBD2. Germline V gene sequence: CDR1 MNHNS, CDR2 SASEGT. J lost 3 bases, V lost 4 bases, and 11 bases had no gene match. The length of the CDR3 is 17 residues.

V and J are TRBV20-1 and TRBJ1-1; D is unresolved. Germline V gene sequence: CDR1 DFQATT, CDR2 SNEGSKA (reference sequence). The CDR3 sequence is 11 residues long. Trimming took 3 bases from V and 0 from J, leaving 2 bases between them. The CDR3 coding sequence is TGCAGTGCTAGCGTGAACACTGAAGCTTTCTTT. It is translated as CSASVNTEAFF.

This clone was observed a handful of times. V and J are TRBV29-1 and TRBJ1-1, with 8 bases matching TRBD1. The V gene end was trimmed by 7 bases and the J gene end by 1 base; junction bases not matched to a gene: 2. Germline V gene data show CDR1 as SQVTM and CDR2 as ANQGSEA. This CDR3 comprises 12 residues. DNA of the CDR3: TGCAGCGCCGGGACAGGGAACACTGAAGCTTTCTTT. Its protein is CSAGTGNTEAFF.

The chain employs TRBV7-8 and TRBJ1-2, with D possibly being TRBD1 (5 bases). Germline-derived CDR1 and CDR2 are SGHVS and FQNEAQ. CDR3 length: 12 amino acids. With 7 bases removed from V and 4 bases from J, the gap between germline ends came to 10 bases. DNA of the CDR3: TGTGCCAGCATCGATCAGGGCTATGGCTACACCTTC. Protein: CASIDQGYGYTF.

This chain connects TRBV7-9 to TRBJ2-7, with 8 bases lining up with TRBD1. The CDR3 spans 15 residues. The germline CDR1 and CDR2 sequences are SEHNR and FQNEAQ (reference sequence). With 5 bases clipped from V and 5 bases from J, the junction kept 11 bases outside the gene matches. CDR3 nucleotides: TGTGCCAGCAGCGACGAAGACAGGGGAGGTGACGAGCAGTACTTC. It is translated as CASSDEDRGGDEQYF.

This clone was seen once. The chain has TRBV29-1 and TRBJ1-1; 7 bases map to TRBD1. Trimming cost V 5 bases and J 1 base; bases outside gene matches: 4. Germline V gives CDR1 SQVTM, CDR2 ANQGSEA. The CDR3 is made up of 13 amino acids. The CDR3 DNA is TGCAGCGTTCCGCAGGGGGGGAACACTGAAGCTTTCTTT. It yields the protein CSVPQGGNTEAFF.

This sequence joins TRBV2 and TRBJ2-1; the match to TRBD2 covers 8 bases. The germline gives CDR1 SNHLY, CDR2 FYNNEI. V was pared by 2 bases and J by 5 bases, with 8 bases of the junction left unmatched. The CDR3 is 16 amino acids. This CDR3 is CASSEPGLVQDNEQFF. CDR3 coding DNA: TGTGCCAGCAGTGAACCGGGACTAGTTCAGGACAATGAGCAGTTCTTC.

In this sample, this clone turned up once. This chain links TRBV4-3 with TRBJ1-2, with TRBD1 matching 7 bases. Germline trimming cut 4 bases from V and 4 bases from J; bases unmatched to any gene: 6. The CDR3 extends over 14 amino acids. Germline-derived CDR1 and CDR2 are LGHNA and YSLEER. The CDR3 here is CASSPSHRGYGYTF. DNA of the CDR3: TGCGCCAGCAGCCCTTCACACAGGGGCTATGGCTACACCTTC.

This clone was seen a handful of times. V is TRBV18 and J is TRBJ2-1; 7 nucleotides line up with TRBD1. CDR3 length equals 14 residues. Trimming cost V 6 bases and J 6 bases; bases outside gene matches: 8. Looked up from germline, CDR1 is KGHSH and CDR2 is LQKENI. The CDR3 loop reads CASSPGQTSNEQFF. The CDR3 nucleotides read TGTGCCAGCTCTCCGGGACAGACTTCCAATGAGCAGTTCTTC.

This clone was counted only a few times. J is TRBJ2-3 and V is TRBV11-3; the match to TRBD2 covers 7 bases. J lost 11 bases, V lost 8 bases, and 19 bases had no gene match. Germline V gene data show CDR1 as SGHNT and CDR2 as YENEEA. This CDR3 is built from 15 residues. The CDR3 nucleotides read TGTGCCAGCTCCTCGGGACTAACACCCGAGGGTGGGCAGTATTTT. Translated: CASSSGLTPEGGQYF.

The V gene is TRBV29-1, the J gene TRBJ1-2; no clear D gene. V dropped 1 base and J dropped 7 bases, with 7 bases sitting between them. CDR3 size: 11 residues. Germline CDR1 is SQVTM and CDR2 is ANQGSEA. The CDR3 sequence is CSVEGRGGYTF. The CDR3 nucleotides read TGCAGCGTTGAAGGAAGAGGTGGCTACACCTTC.

This clone has only one observation. This rearrangement joins TRBV4-1 to TRBJ1-4; TRBD1 aligns across 8 bases. The germline V gene has CDR1 MGHRA and CDR2 YSYEKL. Losses at the gene ends were 1 base for V and 7 bases for J; bases not matched to a gene: 11. The CDR3 runs 17 residues. CDR3 sequence reads: CASSQVQDRGDGEKLFF. The CDR3 DNA follows: TGCGCCAGCAGCCAAGTTCAAGACAGGGGAGACGGTGAAAAACTGTTTTTT.

The chain couples TRBV20-1 to TRBJ1-2; D is possibly TRBD1 (5 bases). V gave up 3 bases and J gave up 9 bases, with 11 bases separating them. CDR1 DFQATT and CDR2 SNEGSKA come from the germline V gene (reference sequence). The CDR3 is 11 amino acids. This CDR3 is CSASSGLSYTF. The CDR3 region has the DNA TGCAGTGCTAGTTCAGGGCTCAGCTACACCTTC.